Reported below is one T cell receptor beta chain. Its antigen remains unidentified. This was the immunoSEQ v3.0 assay at survey level. TCRdb's table, derived via immunoSEQ multiplex PCR, lists solely in-frame clones and lacks some. Of more than 6,500 clones listed, about 76% are singletons. The sample belongs to a study of long-term antiretroviral therapy in people with HIV. Study-level background: Some samples came about a decade before the 2015 immediate-ART recommendation, and these were the earliest. General observations from the study: Collection of the blood, which took place between 2004 and 2017, possibly occurred under older ART regimens. Relative to transplant donor controls, diversity remained lower despite increasing after ART.

The germline V gene has CDR1 SGHAT and CDR2 FQNNGV. CDR3 length: 15 residues. The J segment lost 2 bases and the V segment lost 6 bases, leaving 6 bases of the junction unmatched. Every specimen provided about 0.9-11 million cryopreserved PBMC before DNA extraction took place. The receptor was derived from a man in his late teens or twenties with HIV. The sequenced sample was unsorted PBMCs, obtained 0.1 years before starting antiretroviral therapy. This sequence joins TRBV11-2 and TRBJ1-4; TRBD1 matches at 7 bases. In DNA form, the CDR3 reads TGTGCCAGCAGAGACAGGGTTTTGACTAATGAAAAACTGTTTTTT. It specifies CASRDRVLTNEKLFF. The whole variable domain, remainder taken from reference TRBV11-2 and TRBJ1-4, is EAGVAQSPRYKIIEKRQSVAFWCNPISGHATLYWYQQILGQGPKLLIQFQNNGVVDDSQLPKDRFSAERLKGVDSTLKIQPAKLEDSAVYLCASRDRVLTNEKLFFGSGTQLSVL.